Below are 23 T cell receptor beta chains sequenced from a single sample in a study of blood T cell repertoires in COVID-19. Some clones are missing from TCRdb's copy, which holds only in-frame ones; the method was immunoSEQ multiplex PCR. The sample yields more than 150,000 clones, approximately 79% seen once. Sequencing used peripheral blood. All receptors derive from a man aged 50-59 years who had recovered from COVID-19.

The rearrangement links TRBV30 to TRBJ1-4, with a weak D call TRBD1 (6 bases). CDR1 and CDR2 (germline): GTSNPN, SVGIG (reference sequence). V was shortened by 2 bases and J by 6 bases, with 13 bases between the two germline ends. The CDR3 spans 14 residues. CDR3 DNA sequence: TGTGCCTGGAGTACCGGGGCAGGGGATGAAAAACTGTTTTTT. Its translation: CAWSTGAGDEKLFF.

The chain is built from TRBV28 and TRBJ2-7, with D unresolved. The V end was cut by 3 bases, the J end by 0 bases, with 12 bases between. Germline values: CDR1 MDHEN, CDR2 SYDVKM. CDR3 size: 15 residues. CDR3 DNA: TGTGCCAGCAGTTTTAATGGGCTGGTCTCCTACGAGCAGTACTTC. Its protein is CASSFNGLVSYEQYF.

The J gene is TRBJ1-1, the V gene TRBV19, with TRBD1 identical over 9 bases. Trimming took 4 bases from V and 1 from J; bases not matched to a gene: 7. Germline-derived CDR1 and CDR2 are LNHDA and SQIVND (reference sequence). The CDR3 extends over 16 amino acids. The CDR3 DNA reads TGTGCCAGTAGTACATCACCGGGACAGGGGAACACTGAAGCTTTCTTT. It yields the protein CASSTSPGQGNTEAFF.

This chain links TRBV10-3 with TRBJ1-1; no reliable D call. The CDR3 covers 13 residues. V lost 5 bases and J 5 bases, leaving 12 bases between the germline ends. From germline, CDR1 is ENHRY and CDR2 SYGVKD. The CDR3 protein is CAISTTDRTEAFF. In DNA, the CDR3 is TGTGCCATCAGTACTACGGATAGGACTGAAGCTTTCTTT.

This clone appeared once. V usage is TRBV12-3 or TRBV12-4 and J usage is TRBJ2-1; 13 bases are shared with TRBD2. Trimming cost V 6 bases and J 16 bases; bases outside gene matches: 6. The CDR3 consists of 12 residues. The chain's CDR3 is CASSRLAGGYFF. For the CDR3, the DNA is TGTGCCAGCAGCAGACTAGCGGGAGGATATTTCTTC.

The rearrangement links TRBV12-5 to TRBJ1-2; 8 bases map to TRBD1. V lost 6 bases and J lost 8; bases outside the gene matches: 8. This CDR3 is built from 13 residues. Germline values: CDR1 LGHNT, CDR2 FRNRAP. As DNA, the CDR3 is TGTGCTAGTGGCCCATCAGGGGGCGCAGGCTACACCTTC. As protein: CASGPSGGAGYTF.

This clone was seen ten or more times. The chain is built from TRBV5-6 and TRBJ2-2; 12 nucleotides agree with TRBD2. The trim removed 0 bases at V and 7 bases at J, leaving 1 base unmatched. The germline V gene has CDR1 SGHDT and CDR2 YYEEEE. The CDR3 contains 15 residues. The CDR3 sequence: CASSLGLAGVGELFF. The CDR3 region has the DNA TGTGCCAGCAGCTTGGGACTAGCGGGAGTCGGGGAGCTGTTTTTT.

The chain uses TRBV5-1 and TRBJ1-1, with 11 bases identical to TRBD1. The germline V gene has CDR1 SGHRS and CDR2 YFSETQ. There are 16 residues in the CDR3. J gave up 1 base and V 1 base, and 3 bases lay outside the gene matches. As DNA, the CDR3 is TGCGCCAGCAGCTTGTATGGACAGGGGGCGAACACTGAAGCTTTCTTT. Translated, it gives CASSLYGQGANTEAFF.

The chain uses TRBV7-2 and TRBJ1-3; D unresolved. Germline CDR1 reads SGHTA; CDR2 reads FQGNSA. V was shortened by 0 bases and J by 0 bases, with 9 bases between the two germline ends. This CDR3 has 16 amino acids. The CDR3 region has the DNA TGTGCCAGCAGCTTAGCGTCGGGGTTCTCTGGAAACACCATATATTTT. Protein sequence: CASSLASGFSGNTIYF.

V is TRBV5-6 and J is TRBJ1-1; 8 positions agree with TRBD1. This CDR3 is built from 15 residues. CDR1 and CDR2 (germline): SGHDT, YYEEEE. V shed 4 bases, J shed 3 bases, and the junction held 8 bases outside the gene matches. The CDR3 here is CASSPWTGKDTEAFF. The CDR3 DNA reads TGTGCCAGCAGCCCCTGGACAGGGAAGGACACTGAAGCTTTCTTT.

The genes are TRBV11-1 and TRBJ2-7; D might be TRBD1 (6 bases). Per the germline V gene, CDR1 is SGHAT and CDR2 is FQDESV (reference sequence). V was cut by 4 bases and J by 0 bases, with 13 bases left in between. CDR3 size: 15 residues. The CDR3 loop reads CASSSPRDNSYEQYF. The CDR3 nucleotides read TGTGCCAGCAGCTCCCCCCGGGACAACTCCTACGAGCAGTACTTC.

This clone was observed a handful of times. This chain links TRBV27 with TRBJ2-1, with 12 bases fitting TRBD2. V gave up 3 bases and J gave up 5 bases; unmatched junction bases: 5. The CDR3 spans 16 residues. CDR1 is MNHEY, CDR2 SMNVEV, per germline (reference sequence). The CDR3 is CASSFLAGGLHNEQFF. In DNA form, the CDR3 reads TGTGCCAGCAGTTTTCTAGCGGGAGGGCTCCACAATGAGCAGTTCTTC.

The gene calls are TRBV18 and TRBJ2-4, with D maybe TRBD1 (6 bases). Germline V CDR1 and CDR2: KGHSH, LQKENI. Trimming removed 2 bases at V and 11 bases at J, with 16 bases between. There are 14 residues in the CDR3. The chain's CDR3 is CASSPGGRTLLQYF. The CDR3 region has the DNA TGTGCCAGCTCACCAGGGGGCAGGACTCTCCTTCAGTACTTC. The complete variable domain, with remaining parts taken from reference TRBV18 and TRBJ2-4, reads NAGVMQNPRHLVRRRGQEARLRCSPMKGHSHVYWYRQLPEEGLKFMVYLQKENIIDESGMPKERFSAEFPKEGPSILRIQQVVRGDSAAYFCASSPGGRTLLQYFGAGTRLSVL.

The rearrangement links TRBV5-5 to TRBJ1-4, with 7 positions matching TRBD1. The germline V gene encodes CDR1 SGHKS and CDR2 YYEKEE (reference sequence). Trimming took 4 bases from V and 3 from J; bases not matched to a gene: 18. The CDR3 has 19 residues. The CDR3 protein is CASSDYPLSTGTANEKLFF. CDR3 sequence (DNA): TGTGCCAGCAGCGATTACCCATTATCGACAGGGACGGCTAATGAAAAACTGTTTTTT.

The chain combines TRBV7-8 with TRBJ2-1; no definite D call. The CDR3 consists of 15 residues. V gave up 1 base and J gave up 5 bases, with 12 bases separating them. Germline assignment: CDR1 SGHVS and CDR2 FQNEAQ. CDR3 sequence (DNA): TGTGCCAGCAGCTTAGTGTGGCGTGGAGACAATGAGCAGTTCTTC. It is translated as CASSLVWRGDNEQFF. Full variable domain (rest looked up from reference TRBV7-8 and TRBJ2-1): GAGVSQSPRYKVAKRGQDVALRCDPISGHVSLFWYQQALGQGPEFLTYFQNEAQLDKSGLPSDRFFAERPEGSVSTLKIQRTQQEDSAVYLCASSLVWRGDNEQFFGPGTRLTVL.

The chain links TRBV7-2 to TRBJ1-1, with D possibly matching TRBD1 (6 bases). CDR1 is SGHTA and CDR2 is FQGNSA in the germline V gene. There are 15 residues in the CDR3. Trimming removed 5 bases from V and 5 bases from J, with 18 bases in between. CDR3 in DNA: TGTGCCAGCAGCACAAGGGACCAGGGGTTAACTGAAGCTTTCTTT. It codes for CASSTRDQGLTEAFF.

The J gene is TRBJ2-3, the V gene TRBV4-1; TRBD2 agrees at 10 bases. Germline CDR1 MGHRA, CDR2 YSYEKL. This CDR3 has 18 amino acids. V was clipped by 3 bases and J by 0 bases; unmatched bases: 9. Here the CDR3 reads CASSQERGGPPSTDTQYF. The DNA for the CDR3 is TGCGCCAGCAGCCAGGAGCGGGGGGGACCCCCTAGCACAGATACGCAGTATTTT.

The rearrangement joins TRBV10-3 to TRBJ1-5; 7 nucleotides match TRBD1. V dropped 11 bases and J dropped 0; count of bases not matched to a gene: 7. Germline V lookup: CDR1 ENHRY, CDR2 SYGVKD. CDR3 size: 14 residues. The CDR3, as DNA: TGTGCCGTGGGACAGTCGTATAGCAATCAGCCCCAGCATTTT. It specifies CAVGQSYSNQPQHF.

The rearrangement links TRBV7-2 to TRBJ1-6, with 7 positions matching TRBD1. This CDR3 contains 16 residues. Trimming at V came to 5 bases and at J to 10 bases, leaving 14 bases not matched to a gene. Germline V gene lookup returns CDR1 SGHTA and CDR2 FQGNSA. The CDR3 DNA sequence: TGTGCCAGCAGCATCGACGGGACAGTCGGCTCCTCACCCCTCCACTTT. Translating it yields CASSIDGTVGSSPLHF.

The V gene is TRBV18, the J gene TRBJ1-5; D gene ambiguous. Trimming removed 6 bases from V and 4 bases from J, with 10 bases in between. The CDR3 contains 13 residues. Germline values: CDR1 KGHSH, CDR2 LQKENI. CDR3 nucleotide sequence: TGTGCCAGCTCCTCTGGCGGGAATCAGCCCCAGCATTTT. Translating gives CASSSGGNQPQHF.

This clone was seen more than once but under ten times. The chain joins TRBV7-2 to TRBJ1-1; TRBD1 is a possible D gene (6 bases). The CDR3 is made up of 14 amino acids. The V end was cut by 1 base, the J end by 1 base, with 7 bases between. Germline V lookup: CDR1 SGHTA, CDR2 FQGNSA. The CDR3: CASSLGRGNTEAFF. CDR3 nucleotide sequence: TGTGCCAGCAGCTTAGGCAGGGGGAACACTGAAGCTTTCTTT. Full variable domain (missing parts from reference TRBV7-2 and TRBJ1-1): GAGVSQSPSNKVTEKGKDVELRCDPISGHTALYWYRQSLGQGLEFLIYFQGNSAPDKSGLPSDRFSAERTGGSVSTLTIQRTQQEDSAVYLCASSLGRGNTEAFFGQGTRLTVV.

CDR3 loop: CASSLDTGTGAGYTF. The DNA of the CDR3 is TGCGCCAGCAGCTTGGATACCGGGACAGGGGCTGGCTACACCTTC. This chain links TRBV5-1 with TRBJ1-2; 10 bases align to TRBD1. The CDR3 is made up of 15 amino acids. Germline values: CDR1 SGHRS, CDR2 YFSETQ. V lost 0 bases, J lost 7 bases, and 6 bases stayed unmatched.

The chain uses TRBV13 and TRBJ1-1, with a tentative D call TRBD1 (5 bases). The germline V gene encodes CDR1 PRHDT and CDR2 FYEKMQ (reference sequence). Trimming shortened V by 6 bases and J by 4 bases, and 12 bases separated the two germline ends. This CDR3 spans 13 amino acids. CDR3 protein: CASRSSGVTEAFF. CDR3 DNA sequence: TGTGCCAGCAGGTCGTCGGGGGTCACTGAAGCTTTCTTT.